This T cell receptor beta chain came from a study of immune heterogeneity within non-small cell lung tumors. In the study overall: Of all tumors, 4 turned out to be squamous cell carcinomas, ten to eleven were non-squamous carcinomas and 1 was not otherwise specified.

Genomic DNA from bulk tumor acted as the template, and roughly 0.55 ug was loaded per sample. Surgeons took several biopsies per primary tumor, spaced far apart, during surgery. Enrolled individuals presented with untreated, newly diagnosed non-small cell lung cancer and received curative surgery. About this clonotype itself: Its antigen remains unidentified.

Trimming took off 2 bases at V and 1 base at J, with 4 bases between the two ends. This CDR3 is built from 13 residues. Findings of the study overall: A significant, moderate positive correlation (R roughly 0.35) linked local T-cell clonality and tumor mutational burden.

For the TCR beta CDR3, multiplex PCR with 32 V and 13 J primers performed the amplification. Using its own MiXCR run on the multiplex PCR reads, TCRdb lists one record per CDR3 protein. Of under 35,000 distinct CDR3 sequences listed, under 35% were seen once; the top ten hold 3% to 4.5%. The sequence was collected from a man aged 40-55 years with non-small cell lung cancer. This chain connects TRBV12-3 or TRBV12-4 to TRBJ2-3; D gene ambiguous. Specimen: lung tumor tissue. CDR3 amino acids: CASSLFRTDTQYF. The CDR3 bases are TGTGCCAGCAGTTTATTCCGCACAGATACGCAGTATTTT.